The sequence of this T cell receptor (beta chain) was determined in a study of blood T cells in healthy people across ages. A J-beta primer mix and a sample-barcoded 5' primer were used in a second PCR of roughly 6 to 12 cycles. TCRdb used MiXCR to reprocess the 5' RACE reads, holding one entry per CDR3 protein. The sample yields approximately 960,000 distinct CDR3 sequences, 25% to 35% seen once. With regard to this clonotype: Germline is not matched at one junction end, which may reflect a read error.

The CDR3 length is 15 residues. The draw of peripheral blood yielded about 9.4 milliliters from each donor. These data are also associated with another study on T cells of mothers and their children. From that study: Researchers report slightly higher, though non-significant, overlap in related mother-child pairs than in unrelated pairs.

This clonotype originated in a woman aged 40 to 55 in good health. Source material: blood. The gene calls are TRBV12-3 or TRBV12-4 and TRBJ2-3, with a possible D match to TRBD1 (5 bases). For the CDR3, the DNA is TGTGCCAGCAGCCTAGTCGACTGGAACACAGGTACGCAGTATTTT. Residues: CASSLVDWNTGTQYF.